The table lists the clone carrying this TCR beta chain with a count of one. The sample belongs to a study of blood T cell repertoires in COVID-19. Clones were read by immunoSEQ multiplex PCR, and TCRdb kept only the in-frame ones, dropping some. The sample lists about 220,000 clones, approximately 81% seen once, with 20% in the top ten. The sample comprised peripheral blood. The source is a young man with active or convalescent COVID-19.

CDR3 amino acids: CASSQGYLRGEDTDTQYF. For the CDR3, the DNA is TGTGCCAGCAGCCAAGGATATTTGCGAGGGGAGGACACAGATACGCAGTATTTT. The rearrangement links TRBV3-1 (or the pseudogene TRBV3-2) to TRBJ2-3; D might be TRBD2 (6 bases). The ends were cut back, 1 base at V and 2 bases at J, with 19 bases in the middle. CDR1 and CDR2 from the germline V gene are LGHDT and YNNKEL (reference sequence). This CDR3 is 18 amino acids long.